This is a list of T cell receptor beta chains from one sample in a study of identical twins. TCRdb passed the 5' RACE reads through MiXCR, listing each CDR3 protein once. The sample has 1.5 million to 2 million distinct CDR3 sequences; around a third are singletons. Sequenced: cord blood. The receptors stem from a newborn girl in good health. CDR3s include the opening cysteine and the closing phenylalanine or tryptophan. D genes are given only for firm matches. Expanded clones are given a class, and other clones once, few, many or no size at all.

cdr3_aa cdr3_nt v_call d_call clone_size j_call
CASSPGLARTYEQYF TGTGCCAGCAGTCCGGGACTAGCGAGAACCTACGAGCAGTACTTC TRBV12-3/TRBV12-4 TRBD2 NA TRBJ2-7
CASRWDTDRYEQYF TGTGCCAGCAGGTGGGACACAGATCGTTACGAGCAGTACTTC TRBV12-3/TRBV12-4 NA NA TRBJ2-7
CASSQEGERETQYF TGTGCCAGCAGCCAAGAAGGAGAGCGGGAGACCCAGTACTTC TRBV4-2 NA few TRBJ2-5
CSAHPGHGYTF TGCAGTGCTCATCCGGGGCATGGCTACACCTTC TRBV20-1 NA few TRBJ1-2
CASSLATGKNTEAFF TGTGCCAGCAGCCTTGCGACAGGAAAAAACACTGAAGCTTTCTTT TRBV4-2 NA many TRBJ1-1
CASSSSAGGLPNTYEQYF TGCGCCAGCAGCTCTTCGGCGGGAGGGCTGCCGAATACCTACGAGCAGTACTTC TRBV5-1 TRBD2 NA TRBJ2-7
CASRVIVGSQETQYF TGCGCCAGCAGAGTCATCGTTGGTAGCCAAGAGACCCAGTACTTC TRBV5-1 NA NA TRBJ2-5
CSARSTGNTEAFF TGCAGTGCTAGGTCAACAGGGAACACTGAAGCTTTCTTT TRBV20-1 NA NA TRBJ1-1
CASSLASLRTDTQYF TGTGCCAGCAGCTTAGCGAGCCTTAGGACAGATACGCAGTATTTT TRBV7-9 NA NA TRBJ2-3
CASSLSLHYEQYF TGTGCCAGCAGTTTATCTCTACATTACGAGCAGTACTTC TRBV27 NA few TRBJ2-7
CASSYAPWAPEAFF TGTGCCAGCAGTTACGCACCTTGGGCCCCTGAAGCTTTCTTT TRBV6-5 NA NA TRBJ1-1
CSADRQGRTEAFF TGCAGTGCTGATCGACAGGGACGGACTGAAGCTTTCTTT TRBV20-1 TRBD1 few TRBJ1-1
CSASPRLVGADTQYF TGCAGTGCGAGTCCCCGGTTAGTAGGGGCAGATACGCAGTATTTT TRBV20-1 NA NA TRBJ2-3
CASSFLGQNTEAFF TGTGCCAGTAGCTTCCTGGGACAGAACACTGAAGCTTTCTTT TRBV19 NA few TRBJ1-1
CASSQDGTSGSYIEQFF TGCGCCAGCAGCCAAGATGGGACTAGCGGGAGCTACATTGAGCAGTTCTTC TRBV4-1 TRBD2 NA TRBJ2-1
CASSPPGLLRDNSPLHF TGTGCCAGCAGCCCCCCGGGCCTCCTGAGGGACAATTCACCCCTCCACTTT TRBV5-5 NA few TRBJ1-6
CSVVGHMGLAGPHYEQYF TGCAGCGTTGTTGGCCACATGGGACTAGCGGGGCCCCACTACGAGCAGTACTTC TRBV29-1 TRBD2 NA TRBJ2-7
CASSRLSSYNSPLHF TGTGCCAGCAGTCGGCTTAGCTCCTATAATTCACCCCTCCACTTT TRBV6-6 NA NA TRBJ1-6
CASRGWDYSTDTQYF TGTGCCAGCAGAGGTTGGGACTACAGCACAGATACGCAGTATTTT TRBV6-1 TRBD2 NA TRBJ2-3
CASSLRPFLSNYGYTF TGTGCCAGCAGCTTAAGACCGTTCCTTTCTAACTATGGCTACACCTTC TRBV7-2 NA NA TRBJ1-2
CSASRTGGSSYNEQYF TGCAGTGCTAGTCGTACTGGGGGGAGCTCCTACAATGAGCAGTACTTC TRBV20-1 NA NA TRBJ2-7
CASTLRLADNEQFF TGTGCCAGCACCTTAAGACTAGCGGACAATGAGCAGTTCTTC TRBV7-2 TRBD2 few TRBJ2-1
CAWSKPGEGNTEAFF TGTGCCTGGAGTAAGCCAGGCGAGGGGAACACTGAAGCTTTCTTT TRBV30 NA NA TRBJ1-1